The 6 T cell receptor beta chains below all came from one sample that was sequenced in a study of T cells expressing NK-cell markers (dated by TCRdb to about 2020). Receptors were amplified or captured by 5' RACE. TCRdb shows the sequencer as Illumina HiSeq 2000. With the reads reprocessed by TCRdb, a single entry stands for each CDR3 protein sequence and no DNA is reported. This sample's table has entries for around 260,000 distinct CDR3 sequences. The ten most abundant clones make up about 4% of the sample. The sequenced material came from blood T cells: a sorted CD56 or NKG2C T cell subset, CD4+ or CD8+ T cells, or bulk PBMC T cells (not recorded which). These receptors came from a woman between 18 and 69 years old in good health.

The rearrangement uses TRBV29-1 and TRBJ2-5. This CDR3 has 12 amino acids. Looked up from germline, CDR1 is SQVTM and CDR2 is ANQGSEA. The CDR3 spells CSVDGRPETQYF.

The gene calls are TRBV12-3 or TRBV12-4 and TRBJ2-1; TCRdb indicates TRBD2, and absent DNA this call remains unverified. The length of the CDR3 is 17 residues. CDR3 sequence: CASSSLRTSGSYNEQFF.

The chain is built from TRBV7-3 and TRBJ2-1; the D call of TRBD1 rests on TCRdb alone, since no DNA is present to check it. The germline V gene has CDR1 SGHTA and CDR2 FQGTGA. The CDR3 totals 15 residues. CDR3 residues: CASSSKRSPYNEQFF.

The V gene is TRBV7-9, the J gene TRBJ1-2. This CDR3 spans 14 amino acids. Germline loops: CDR1 SEHNR, CDR2 FQNEAQ (reference sequence). CDR3 region: CASSAGTANYGYTF. The entire variable domain, with the rest obtained from reference TRBV7-9 and TRBJ1-2, is as follows: DTGVSQNPRHKITKRGQNVTFRCDPISEHNRLYWYRQTLGQGPEFLTYFQNEAQLEKSRLLSDRFSAERPKGSFSTLEIQRTEQGDSAMYLCASSAGTANYGYTFGSGTRLTVV.

The CDR3 region is CASSRAQNTGELFF. V gene TRBV10-2 combines with J gene TRBJ2-2; the TRBD2 assignment by TCRdb is unverifiable without DNA. In germline, CDR1 is WSHSY, CDR2 SAAADI. CDR3 length: 14 amino acids.

The V and J genes are TRBV29-1 and TRBJ2-7. Per germline, CDR1 SQVTM and CDR2 ANQGSEA. The CDR3 is 12 residues long. This chain's CDR3 is CSVEGSFYEQYF.